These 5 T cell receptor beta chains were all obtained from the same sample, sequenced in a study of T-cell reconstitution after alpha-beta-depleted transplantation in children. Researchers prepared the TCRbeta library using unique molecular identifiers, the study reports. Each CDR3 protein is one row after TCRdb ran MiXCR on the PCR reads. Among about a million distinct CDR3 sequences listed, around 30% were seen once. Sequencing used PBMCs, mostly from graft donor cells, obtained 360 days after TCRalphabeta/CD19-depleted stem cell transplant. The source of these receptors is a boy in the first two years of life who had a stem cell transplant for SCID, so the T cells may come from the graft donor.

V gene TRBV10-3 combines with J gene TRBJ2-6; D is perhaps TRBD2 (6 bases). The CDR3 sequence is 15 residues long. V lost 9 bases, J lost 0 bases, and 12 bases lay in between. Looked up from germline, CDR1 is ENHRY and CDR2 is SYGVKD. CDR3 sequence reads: CAIRDLTSGANVLTF. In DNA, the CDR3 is TGTGCCATTCGGGACTTAACCTCTGGGGCCAACGTCCTGACTTTC.

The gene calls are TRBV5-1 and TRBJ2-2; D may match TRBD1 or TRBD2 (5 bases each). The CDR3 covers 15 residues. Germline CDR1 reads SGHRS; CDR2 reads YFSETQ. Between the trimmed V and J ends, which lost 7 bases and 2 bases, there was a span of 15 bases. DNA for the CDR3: TGCGCCAGCGGCGTCCGGGACGGAAACACCGGGGAGCTGTTTTTT. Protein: CASGVRDGNTGELFF.

Here the CDR3 reads CASSPPGTGYTGELFF. CDR3 bases: TGTGCCAGCAGTCCCCCCGGGACAGGGTACACCGGGGAGCTGTTTTTT. The V call is TRBV28, the J call TRBJ2-2; the match to TRBD1 covers 9 bases. V shed 5 bases and J 3 bases; nucleotides not matched to a gene: 7. CDR3 length equals 16 residues. The V gene's germline CDR1 is MDHEN and CDR2 SYDVKM.

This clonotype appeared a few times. The CDR3 DNA is TGTGCCAGCAGTTCCCATGCAGGGGCCTCCTACAATGAGCAGTTCTTC. This gives the protein CASSSHAGASYNEQFF. The gene calls are TRBV12-3 or TRBV12-4 and TRBJ2-1, with D tentatively TRBD1 (6 bases). V was clipped by 4 bases and J by 0 bases, with 13 bases between them. The CDR3 length is 16 residues.

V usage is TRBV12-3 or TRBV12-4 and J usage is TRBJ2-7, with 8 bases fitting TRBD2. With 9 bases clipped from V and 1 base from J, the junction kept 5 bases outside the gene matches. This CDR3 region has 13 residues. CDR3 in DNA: TGTGCCAGTCAGCGGGGGACATCCTACGAGCAGTACTTC. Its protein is CASQRGTSYEQYF.